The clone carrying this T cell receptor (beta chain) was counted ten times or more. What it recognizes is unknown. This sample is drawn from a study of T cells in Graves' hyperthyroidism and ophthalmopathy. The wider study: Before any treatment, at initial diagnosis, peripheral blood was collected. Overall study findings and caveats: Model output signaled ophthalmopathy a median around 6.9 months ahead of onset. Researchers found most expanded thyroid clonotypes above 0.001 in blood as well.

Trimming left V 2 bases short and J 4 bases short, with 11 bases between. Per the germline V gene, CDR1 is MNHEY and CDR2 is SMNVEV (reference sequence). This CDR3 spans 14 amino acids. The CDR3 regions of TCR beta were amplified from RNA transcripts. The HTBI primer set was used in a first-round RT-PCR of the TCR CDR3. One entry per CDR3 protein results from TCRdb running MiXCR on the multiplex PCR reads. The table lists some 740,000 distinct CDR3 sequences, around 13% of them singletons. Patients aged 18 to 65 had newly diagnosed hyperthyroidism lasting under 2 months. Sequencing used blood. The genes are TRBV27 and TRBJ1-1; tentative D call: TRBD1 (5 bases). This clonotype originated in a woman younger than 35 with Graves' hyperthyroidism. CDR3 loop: CASSLGSQGTEAFF. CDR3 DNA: TGTGCCAGCAGTTTAGGTTCCCAGGGCACTGAAGCTTTCTTT.